This T cell receptor (beta chain) emerged from a study of blood T cells in healthy people across ages. General study findings and limits: Among T cells, TCR beta diversity per million cells dropped roughly linearly as age rose.

With respect to this clonotype: Its antigen remains unknown.

Germline V gene lookup returns CDR1 MNHNS and CDR2 SASEGT. Between the trimmed V and J ends, which lost 7 bases and 1 base, there was a span of 10 bases. This CDR3 comprises 13 residues. With a J-beta primer mix and a sample-barcoded 5' primer, a second PCR ran about 6 to 11 cycles. TCRdb reprocessed the 5' RACE reads via MiXCR and lists one record per CDR3 protein. The sample lists 750,000 to 850,000 distinct CDR3 sequences; approximately 25% were seen once. The same data also went into a second study, on T cells of mothers and their children.

Sample: blood. The source is a boy between 10 and 17 years old in good health. The V and J genes are TRBV6-1 and TRBJ1-1, with a possible D match to TRBD1 (6 bases). The CDR3 DNA is TGTGCCAGCATGAGCAGGGGGAACACTGAAGCTTTCTTT. Amino acids: CASMSRGNTEAFF.